Shown below are 29 T cell receptor beta chains from a single sample sequenced in a study of T cell repertoires in cytomegalovirus infection. TCRdb re-called the reads with MiXCR, one entry per CDR3 protein. This repertoire shows a few hundred thousand distinct CDR3 sequences, approximately 25% found once; its top ten account for around 13%. Sequenced: PBMCs. The receptor source for this set is a human donor in good health (CMV status not recorded). Some clones in this sample may be carry-over from other donors' samples.

In its sample, this clonotype was seen a few times. The V gene is TRBV7-2, the J gene TRBJ2-5; TRBD2 matches 8 bases. The V gene's germline CDR1 is SGHTA and CDR2 FQGNSA. This CDR3 has 16 amino acids. The V gene end was trimmed by 4 bases and the J gene end by 7 bases; junction bases not matched to a gene: 14. The DNA of the CDR3 is TGTGCCAGCAGCTCCGGGCGGGGGGCGCCCAAGAGGACCCAGTACTTC. Its protein is CASSSGRGAPKRTQYF.

The chain employs TRBV10-3 and TRBJ1-2, with D maybe TRBD1 (6 bases). V shed 3 bases and J shed 4 bases, with 15 bases lying between them. CDR3 length equals 15 residues. Germline V lookup: CDR1 ENHRY, CDR2 SYGVKD. The CDR3 loop reads CAISEGGGEVYGYTF. The CDR3 coding sequence is TGTGCCATCAGTGAAGGGGGAGGTGAGGTCTATGGCTACACCTTC.

This clonotype turned up a few times. V is TRBV4-1 and J is TRBJ2-7; 7 bases agree with TRBD2. The CDR3 sequence is 14 residues long. Germline V gene sequence: CDR1 MGHRA, CDR2 YSYEKL. V trimming: 3 bases; J trimming: 3 bases; junction bases outside the gene matches: 5. CDR3 region: CASSHKLAYYEQYF. DNA for the CDR3: TGCGCCAGCAGCCACAAACTAGCGTACTACGAGCAGTACTTC.

The chain couples TRBV29-1 to TRBJ2-1, with D maybe TRBD1 (5 bases). CDR3 length equals 11 residues. Trimming took 7 bases from V and 12 from J, leaving 16 bases between them. Germline CDR1 and CDR2: SQVTM and ANQGSEA. This chain's CDR3 is CSDYGAQGQFF. For the CDR3, the DNA is TGCAGCGACTATGGGGCCCAAGGGCAGTTCTTC.

The chain employs TRBV27 and TRBJ2-7; D is possibly TRBD1 (5 bases). The germline V and J ends were trimmed by 6 bases and 1 base, with 10 bases remaining between them. Germline lookup yields CDR1 MNHEY and CDR2 SMNVEV (reference sequence). The CDR3 spans 13 residues. The CDR3 region is CASSRTQSYEQYV. The DNA for the CDR3 is TGTGCCAGCAGCCGGACACAGTCCTACGAGCAGTACGTC.

The V and J genes are TRBV5-4 and TRBJ2-5; tentative D call: TRBD2 (6 bases). Between the trimmed V and J ends, which lost 0 bases and 5 bases, there was a span of 14 bases. The CDR3 has 15 amino acids. Germline V lookup: CDR1 SGHNT, CDR2 YYREEE (reference sequence). This chain's CDR3 is CASSLVYGTGETQYF. CDR3 nucleotide sequence: TGTGCCAGCAGCTTGGTTTACGGGACTGGGGAGACCCAGTACTTC.

There are a few counts of this clonotype. V usage is TRBV19 and J usage is TRBJ1-4, with 7 bases identical to TRBD1. V trimming: 8 bases; J trimming: 1 base; junction bases outside the gene matches: 4. Germline V lookup: CDR1 LNHDA, CDR2 SQIVND (reference sequence). The CDR3 loop spans 14 amino acids. This CDR3 reads CASLDRVTNEKLFF. The CDR3 DNA reads as TGTGCCAGTCTCGACAGGGTAACTAATGAAAAACTGTTTTTT.

This clonotype showed up just a few times. The CDR3, as DNA: TGCGCCAGCAGTCAATTTCGGGGCTCCTATAATTCACCCCTCCACTTT. Its protein product is CASSQFRGSYNSPLHF. V is TRBV23-1 and J is TRBJ1-6; D is unresolved. TRBV23-1 is an ORF; its function is uncertain. This CDR3 has 16 residues. V was shortened by 1 base and J by 0 bases, with 7 bases between the two germline ends.

This clonotype was counted between two and nine times. The chain employs TRBV4-3 and TRBJ1-5, with no clear D. V lost 2 bases and J 5 bases, leaving 7 bases between the germline ends. CDR1 is LGHNA and CDR2 is YSLEER in the germline V gene. This CDR3 spans 13 amino acids. The CDR3 coding sequence is TGCGCCAGCAGCCAATCCACAGATCAGCCCCAGCATTTT. Translating gives CASSQSTDQPQHF.

The chain links TRBV2 to TRBJ2-1, with 13 bases lining up with TRBD2. Germline lookup yields CDR1 SNHLY and CDR2 FYNNEI. The CDR3 is 17 amino acids. With 3 bases clipped from V and 2 bases from J, the junction kept 4 bases outside the gene matches. The CDR3 sequence is CASSERLAGGAYNEQFF. As DNA, the CDR3 is TGTGCCAGCAGTGAGAGACTAGCGGGAGGAGCCTACAATGAGCAGTTCTTC.

For this clonotype: A clone one base away is much larger, so this may be a read error. The chain recombines TRBV7-2 with TRBJ2-5; D is perhaps TRBD1 or TRBD2 (5 bases each). CDR3 length equals 14 residues. Germline loops: CDR1 SGHTA, CDR2 FQGNSA. CDR3 DNA sequence: TGTGCCAGCGAAACTTATCGGGGCTCGGAGACCCAGAACTTC. This gives the protein CASETYRGSETQNF.

The chain joins TRBV24-1 to TRBJ1-2, with D unclear. The CDR3 has 13 amino acids. CDR1 and CDR2 (germline): KGHDR, SFDVKD. V was cut by 1 base and J by 4 bases, with 6 bases left in between. In DNA form, the CDR3 reads TGTGCCACCAGTGATTTTAAGGGCTATGGCTACACCTTC. It translates to CATSDFKGYGYTF.

This clonotype was seen only a few times. The V gene is TRBV20-1, the J gene TRBJ2-1; 7 bases are a match to TRBD2. Germline V gene lookup returns CDR1 DFQATT and CDR2 SNEGSKA (reference sequence). V was clipped by 1 base and J by 12 bases; unmatched bases: 3. This CDR3 has 11 amino acids. DNA of the CDR3: TGCAGTGCTAGAGGGGAGGGAGGGCAGTTCTTC. It yields the protein CSARGEGGQFF.

The gene calls are TRBV28 and TRBJ2-7, with 10 bases identical to TRBD1. CDR3 length: 14 residues. Germline assignment: CDR1 MDHEN and CDR2 SYDVKM. V trimming: 6 bases; J trimming: 2 bases; junction bases outside the gene matches: 4. The CDR3 protein is CASRGQGGTYEQYF. The CDR3 DNA follows: TGTGCCAGCAGAGGACAGGGGGGGACCTACGAGCAGTACTTC.

The chain uses TRBV19 and TRBJ2-4; tentatively, D is TRBD1 (5 bases). The germline V gene has CDR1 LNHDA and CDR2 SQIVND (reference sequence). The V gene lost 3 bases and the J gene lost 6 bases, with 12 bases spanning the gap. The CDR3 has 14 residues. CDR3 sequence reads: CASSIPKGRNIQYF. The DNA for the CDR3 is TGTGCCAGTAGTATTCCGAAGGGGCGAAACATTCAGTACTTC. Using reference TRBV19 and TRBJ2-4 for the parts outside the CDR3, the full variable domain is DGGITQSPKYLFRKEGQNVTLSCEQNLNHDAMYWYRQDPGQGLRLIYYSQIVNDFQKGDIAEGYSVSREKKESFPLTVTSAQKNPTAFYLCASSIPKGRNIQYFGAGTRLSVL.

This clonotype occurred a few times. The rearrangement joins TRBV11-2 to TRBJ2-7; 10 bases are shared with TRBD2. V trimming: 2 bases; J trimming: 3 bases; junction bases outside the gene matches: 4. Germline V gives CDR1 SGHAT, CDR2 FQNNGV. CDR3 size: 15 residues. CDR3 in amino acids: CASSLTSGNFYEQYF. CDR3 sequence (DNA): TGTGCCAGCAGCTTAACTAGCGGGAACTTCTACGAGCAGTACTTC. The whole variable domain, remainder taken from reference TRBV11-2 and TRBJ2-7, is EAGVAQSPRYKIIEKRQSVAFWCNPISGHATLYWYQQILGQGPKLLIQFQNNGVVDDSQLPKDRFSAERLKGVDSTLKIQPAKLEDSAVYLCASSLTSGNFYEQYFGPGTRLTVT.

In its sample, this clonotype was seen many times. The chain is built from TRBV7-2 and TRBJ1-6, with D possibly TRBD1 on 5 matching bases. CDR1 SGHTA and CDR2 FQGNSA come from the germline V gene. Trimming took 6 bases from V and 0 from J, leaving 24 bases between them. This CDR3 spans 20 amino acids. As DNA, the CDR3 is TGTGCCAGCAGTCTTAGGTCCGGGACCGGTATCGACTCCTATAATTCACCCCTCCACTTT. Its protein is CASSLRSGTGIDSYNSPLHF.

DNA for the CDR3: TGTGCCAGCAGTTTACGTTATGAGGAGCTGTTTTTT. This translates into CASSLRYEELFF. The chain links TRBV12-3 or TRBV12-4 to TRBJ2-2; D call uncertain. The CDR3 length is 12 residues. The ends were cut back, 2 bases at V and 10 bases at J, with 8 bases in the middle.

The chain has TRBV27 and TRBJ1-4; 9 positions match TRBD1. Germline trimming cut 6 bases from V and 8 bases from J; bases unmatched to any gene: 10. This CDR3 has 15 residues. Germline V lookup: CDR1 MNHEY, CDR2 SMNVEV (reference sequence). The CDR3 loop is CASSFGTGIQEKLFF. CDR3 in DNA: TGTGCCAGCAGCTTTGGGACAGGGATTCAAGAAAAACTGTTTTTT.

The chain combines TRBV4-2 with TRBJ2-1; TRBD2 matches at 8 bases. The CDR3 sequence is 16 residues long. V trimming: 1 base; J trimming: 2 bases; junction bases outside the gene matches: 4. Germline-derived CDR1 and CDR2 are LGHNA and YNFKEQ. This CDR3 is CASSQGNSGTYNEQFF. The CDR3 nucleotides read TGTGCCAGCAGCCAAGGGAATAGCGGGACCTACAATGAGCAGTTCTTC.

This clonotype was picked up a small number of times. The J gene is TRBJ1-1, the V gene TRBV20-1; D not resolved. The CDR3 has 12 residues. The ends were cut back, 6 bases at V and 0 bases at J, with 8 bases in the middle. The germline CDR1 and CDR2 sequences are DFQATT and SNEGSKA (reference sequence). The CDR3 sequence is CSATDLNTEAFF. DNA of the CDR3: TGCAGTGCAACTGATTTGAACACTGAAGCTTTCTTT.

This clonotype was seen a handful of times. The chain employs TRBV20-1 and TRBJ2-2; D gene ambiguous. The CDR3 spans 16 residues. CDR1 is DFQATT and CDR2 is SNEGSKA in the germline V gene (reference sequence). Trimming removed 0 bases from V and 0 bases from J, with 11 bases in between. CDR3 nucleotide sequence: TGCAGTGCTAGAGACGACCGCGGAACGAACACCGGGGAGCTGTTTTTT. It codes for CSARDDRGTNTGELFF.

This clonotype was recorded at least ten times. Mismatch with germline at one junction end may stem from a read error. This rearrangement joins TRBV7-2 to TRBJ2-7, with D perhaps being TRBD1 or TRBD2 (6 bases each). CDR1 and CDR2 from the germline V gene are SGHTA and FQGNSA. The CDR3 covers 15 residues. This chain's CDR3 is CASSRQVAASHEQYF. CDR3 DNA sequence: TGTGCCAGCAGTCGACAGGTAGCGGCCTCCCACGAGCAGTACTTC.

This clonotype was detected a few times. The gene calls are TRBV7-7 and TRBJ2-2; 8 nucleotides line up with TRBD1. CDR1 is SSHAT and CDR2 is FNYEAQ in the germline V gene (reference sequence). V trimming: 5 bases; J trimming: 11 bases; junction bases outside the gene matches: 4. The CDR3 extends over 12 amino acids. Here the CDR3 reads CASSPDRAELFF. The CDR3 DNA reads as TGTGCCAGCAGCCCGGACAGGGCTGAGCTGTTTTTT.

The chain couples TRBV7-8 to TRBJ2-1; 12 bases are shared with TRBD2. CDR1 and CDR2 (germline): SGHVS, FQNEAQ. After removal of 5 bases from V and 13 bases from J, the junction contained 15 bases not matched to a gene. The CDR3 contains 16 residues. The CDR3 nucleotides are TGTGCCAGCAGCCCCCTAGCGGGAGGGCCGATCTATGGTCAGTTCTTC. It specifies CASSPLAGGPIYGQFF.

The rearrangement uses TRBV6-2 or TRBV6-3 and TRBJ2-7; D may be TRBD2 (5 bases). The CDR3 spans 15 residues. From germline, CDR1 is MNHEY and CDR2 SVGEGT. Deletions cut 5 bases from V and 0 bases from J, with 14 bases between. The chain's CDR3 is CASSVLGGPSYEQYV. The CDR3, as DNA: TGTGCCAGCAGTGTTCTAGGAGGTCCCTCCTACGAGCAGTACGTC.

This rearrangement joins TRBV5-6 to TRBJ2-1; a weak D match, TRBD1 (6 bases). Trimming removed 3 bases at V and 2 bases at J, with 15 bases between. From germline, CDR1 is SGHDT and CDR2 YYEEEE. This CDR3 has 16 residues. CDR3 in amino acids: CASSWTVSYTYNEQFF. The CDR3 DNA reads as TGTGCCAGCAGCTGGACAGTCTCATATACCTACAATGAGCAGTTCTTC.

The chain is built from TRBV28 and TRBJ1-2; weak D call: TRBD1 (5 bases). The CDR3 has 13 amino acids. The germline V and J ends were trimmed by 2 bases and 8 bases, with 12 bases remaining between them. Germline V gene data show CDR1 as MDHEN and CDR2 as SYDVKM. CDR3 amino acids: CASSLAQDDGYTF. CDR3 bases: TGTGCCAGCAGTTTAGCACAGGACGACGGCTACACCTTC.

The sample holds many counts of this clonotype. The J gene is TRBJ2-1, the V gene TRBV7-2, with TRBD2 identical over 10 bases. CDR3 length equals 15 residues. Germline-derived CDR1 and CDR2 are SGHTA and FQGNSA. Losses at the gene ends were 3 bases for V and 6 bases for J; bases not matched to a gene: 5. The DNA for the CDR3 is TGTGCCAGCAGCTTGTCACTAGCGGGATTCAATGAGCAGTTCTTC. It codes for CASSLSLAGFNEQFF. The variable domain in full, completed from reference TRBV7-2 and TRBJ2-1, reads GAGVSQSPSNKVTEKGKDVELRCDPISGHTALYWYRQSLGQGLEFLIYFQGNSAPDKSGLPSDRFSAERTGGSVSTLTIQRTQQEDSAVYLCASSLSLAGFNEQFFGPGTRLTVL.